A selection of T cell receptor beta chains follows, all from one sample in a study of shared clonotypes between healthy human individuals. Method: immunoSEQ multiplex PCR; TCRdb's copy keeps in-frame clones and lacks some. The sample yields a few hundred thousand clones, around 95% seen once. Sequencing used naive CD8+ T cells sorted from blood. The receptor set was obtained from a woman aged 25 to 39 in good health. CDR3s include the opening cysteine and the closing phenylalanine or tryptophan. A D gene is named only where the DNA matches it firmly. The size of a clone is reported for some rows only, either as once, few or many, or as a class for expanded clones.

V	J	D	size	CDR3	DNA
TRBV27	TRBJ1-2	TRBD1	NA	CASSPGTGGWGYTF	TGTGCCAGCAGCCCCGGGACAGGGGGATGGGGCTACACCTTC
TRBV28	TRBJ2-1	NA	NA	CASSPDPVGGNEQFF	TGTGCCAGCAGTCCCGATCCGGTCGGGGGCAATGAGCAGTTCTTC
TRBV13	TRBJ2-7	NA	NA	CASSFGLPQASYEQYF	TGTGCCAGCAGCTTTGGTCTGCCGCAGGCCTCCTACGAGCAGTACTTC
TRBV27	TRBJ2-7	TRBD1	NA	CASSLVSRTGPTYEQYF	TGTGCCAGCAGTTTAGTCAGCCGGACAGGACCGACCTACGAGCAGTACTTC
TRBV5-1	TRBJ1-2	NA	NA	CASMGAGDYGYTF	TGCGCCAGCATGGGGGCAGGTGACTATGGCTACACCTTC
TRBV10-1	TRBJ2-1	TRBD2	NA	CASSASSGKVGNEQFF	TGCGCCAGCAGTGCGTCTAGCGGGAAAGTCGGCAATGAGCAGTTCTTC
TRBV19	TRBJ2-1	NA	once	CASSIQDFGVNEQFF	TGTGCCAGTAGTATCCAGGACTTCGGAGTCAATGAGCAGTTCTTC
TRBV30	TRBJ2-7	NA	NA	CAWGDSYEQYF	TGTGCCTGGGGTGATTCTTACGAGCAGTACTTC
TRBV28	TRBJ1-1	TRBD1	NA	CASSFDRGNTEAFF	TGTGCCAGCAGTTTTGACAGGGGGAACACTGAAGCTTTCTTT
TRBV29-1	TRBJ2-7	TRBD1	NA	CSEQGNYEQYF	TGCAGCGAACAGGGGAACTACGAGCAGTACTTC
TRBV28	TRBJ1-2	NA	NA	CASSLSGNYGYTF	TGTGCCAGCAGTTTATCAGGAAACTATGGCTACACCTTC
TRBV30	TRBJ1-6	NA	NA	CAWIRGDSSYNSPLHF	TGTGCCTGGATCAGAGGCGACAGCTCCTATAATTCACCCCTCCACTTT
TRBV27	TRBJ2-1	NA	NA	CASSLSFASNEQFF	TGTGCCAGCAGTTTATCTTTCGCCTCCAATGAGCAGTTCTTC
TRBV11-2	TRBJ1-1	TRBD1	few	CASSFSPGQGNTEAFF	TGTGCCAGCAGCTTCTCCCCCGGACAGGGGAACACTGAAGCTTTCTTT
TRBV19	TRBJ2-4	NA	NA	CASSPRTLDIQYF	TGTGCCAGTAGTCCGCGGACTTTGGACATTCAGTACTTC
TRBV29-1	TRBJ2-1	TRBD2	NA	CSVDETSGGNEQFF	TGCAGCGTTGATGAGACTAGCGGAGGGAATGAGCAGTTCTTC
TRBV28	TRBJ2-1	NA	NA	CASSMAEQFF	TGTGCCAGCAGTATGGCGGAGCAGTTCTTC
TRBV7-9	TRBJ2-7	TRBD2	NA	CASSSLTSGSQDEQYF	TGTGCCAGCAGCTCTTTGACTAGCGGGAGTCAGGACGAGCAGTACTTC
TRBV28	TRBJ2-1	TRBD2	NA	CASSARLAGDVNEQFF	TGTGCCAGCAGTGCACGACTAGCGGGAGATGTTAATGAGCAGTTCTTC
TRBV6-1	TRBJ1-1	NA	NA	CASSTLNTEAFF	TGTGCCAGCAGTACACTGAACACTGAAGCTTTCTTT